Reported below is one T cell receptor (beta chain). Its antigen is as yet unknown. CDR3 size: 14 residues. Germline assignment: CDR1 LGHDT and CDR2 YNNKEL (reference sequence). Trimming took 4 bases from V and 5 from J, leaving 14 bases between them. Here immunoSEQ multiplex PCR was the method, and the copy in TCRdb shows in-frame clones only, minus some. The sample consists of approximately 99,000 clones, more than 85% of them appearing once. This sample was included in a study of T cell responses to AZD1222 COVID-19 vaccine. Study findings and constraints: White British ancestry dominated among donors, who included more females, and clonal diversity was possibly underestimated.

The clonotype comes from an adult who received the AZD1222 COVID-19 vaccine. The chain combines TRBV3-1 (or the pseudogene TRBV3-2) with TRBJ2-5; D tentatively fits TRBD1 or TRBD2 (5 bases each). The source material was peripheral blood, sampled 28 days after the second AZD1222 dose. The CDR3 protein is CASSLPGAWETQYF. The CDR3 DNA sequence: TGTGCCAGCAGCCTGCCCGGGGCGTGGGAGACCCAGTACTTC.